The clone carrying this T cell receptor (beta chain) was seen many times. Its antigen is not known. The source of the sample is a study of early T cells in non-severe SARS-CoV-2 infection. Points from the study as a whole: CD4 and private specificities were missed by VDJdb matching, which favored anti-spike CD8 responses.

Individual cDNA molecules carried attached unique molecular identifiers. TCRdb passed the 5' RACE reads through MiXCR, listing each CDR3 protein once. Here the sample spans 60,000 or so distinct CDR3 sequences, around 13% being singletons. Looked up from germline, CDR1 is ENHRY and CDR2 is SYGVKD. The CDR3 totals 14 residues. Between the trimmed V and J ends, which lost 0 bases and 3 bases, there was a span of 9 bases. The chain combines TRBV10-3 with TRBJ2-7; D is undetermined. The sequence came from an adult who was a healthcare worker with PCR-confirmed SARS-CoV-2 infection or an uninfected control (not recorded which). Sequencing input: whole blood. Here the CDR3 DNA reads TGTGCCATCAGTGAGTCGGTTTACGGCTACGAGCAGTACTTC. It codes for CAISESVYGYEQYF.